This T cell receptor beta chain was captured by sequencing in a study of cytomegalovirus exposure and HLA in healthy donors. PCR used 60 Vbeta primers and 13 Jbeta primers. Method: immunoSEQ multiplex PCR; TCRdb's copy keeps in-frame clones and lacks some. The table lists 150,000 to 200,000 clones, about 9% of them singletons. Donors were ostensibly healthy at sampling, although undocumented immune exposures were probable. Losses at the gene ends were 6 bases for V and 2 bases for J; bases not matched to a gene: 4. CDR1 is LNHDA and CDR2 is SQIVND in the germline V gene (reference sequence). CDR3 length equals 14 residues. In regard to this clone: No antigen is known for it.

Study outcomes and limitations: The dataset shows that most TCR sequences were rare, while some public TCRs occurred in many donors. One later analysis reportedly identified an Asian-associated ancestry cluster that showed fewer N-insertions than the approximately 600-donor mean. Looking again later, the authors saw that most CMV-associated TCR beta chains seemed HLA-restricted.

The sample was PBMCs. The chain is built from TRBV19 and TRBJ2-3; 8 bases map to TRBD1. The TCR originated in a woman aged 25 to 39 in good health and CMV-seropositive. CDR3 region: CASSYRGATDTQYF. CDR3 nucleotides: TGTGCCAGTAGCTACAGGGGGGCCACAGATACGCAGTATTTT.